Below, 15 T cell receptor beta chains from the same sample are listed, as sequenced in a study of blood T cell repertoires in COVID-19. This table comes from immunoSEQ multiplex PCR, and its TCRdb copy is limited to in-frame clones, with some not included. The sample consists of approximately 300,000 clones, over 75% of them appearing once. The sample taken for sequencing was peripheral blood. These receptors all stem from a woman younger than 45 with COVID-19, enrolled during active disease.

This chain links TRBV5-4 with TRBJ1-3; 7 bases match TRBD1. Germline V gene lookup returns CDR1 SGHNT and CDR2 YYREEE (reference sequence). V shed 9 bases, J shed 2 bases, and the junction held 11 bases outside the gene matches. The CDR3 is 15 residues long. For the CDR3, the DNA is TGTGCCACGCAATTGCCGGGACAGCCTGGAAACACCATATATTTT. Residues: CATQLPGQPGNTIYF.

V usage is TRBV7-9 and J usage is TRBJ1-4, with D uncertain. Germline assignment: CDR1 SEHNR and CDR2 FQNEAQ (reference sequence). The V gene lost 4 bases and the J gene lost 5 bases, with 8 bases spanning the gap. The CDR3 spans 13 residues. The DNA of the CDR3 is TGTGCCAGCAGCTCGGGTCTAAATGAAAAACTGTTTTTT. Translating it yields CASSSGLNEKLFF. Combining the CDR3 with reference TRBV7-9 and TRBJ1-4 gives the whole variable domain DTGVSQNPRHKITKRGQNVTFRCDPISEHNRLYWYRQTLGQGPEFLTYFQNEAQLEKSRLLSDRFSAERPKGSFSTLEIQRTEQGDSAMYLCASSSGLNEKLFFGSGTQLSVL.

The rearrangement links TRBV11-1 to TRBJ2-1, with no clear D. Germline V CDR1 and CDR2: SGHAT, FQDESV (reference sequence). CDR3 length equals 12 residues. V was trimmed by 4 bases and J by 6 bases, leaving 7 bases between them. CDR3 in DNA: TGTGCCAGCAGCTCCCTCGGCAATGAGCAGTTCTTC. It codes for CASSSLGNEQFF.

The J gene is TRBJ2-7, the V gene TRBV5-4; weak D call: TRBD1 (6 bases). Germline CDR1 is SGHNT and CDR2 is YYREEE (reference sequence). Between the trimmed V and J ends, which lost 3 bases and 7 bases, there was a span of 20 bases. The CDR3 loop spans 15 amino acids. For the CDR3, the DNA is TGTGCCAGCAGCTGGGAGCCGACAGGCATCCGGGAGCAGTACTTC. It is translated as CASSWEPTGIREQYF. The full variable domain, in which reference TRBV5-4 and TRBJ2-7 provide the parts outside the CDR3, is ETGVTQSPTHLIKTRGQQVTLRCSSQSGHNTVSWYQQALGQGPQFIFQYYREEENGRGNFPPRFSGLQFPNYSSELNVNALELDDSALYLCASSWEPTGIREQYFGPGTRLTVT.

The J gene is TRBJ2-6, the V gene TRBV11-2, with 10 bases lining up with TRBD2. Germline V lookup: CDR1 SGHAT, CDR2 FQNNGV. After removal of 0 bases from V and 2 bases from J, the junction contained 4 bases not matched to a gene. The CDR3 is 18 residues long. Here the CDR3 reads CASSLEAGGPTGANVLTF. CDR3 DNA sequence: TGTGCCAGCAGCTTAGAAGCGGGAGGGCCTACTGGGGCCAACGTCCTGACTTTC.

The chain recombines TRBV28 with TRBJ1-1; 7 bases are shared with TRBD1. Losses at the gene ends were 6 bases for V and 3 bases for J; bases not matched to a gene: 7. The CDR3 is 14 amino acids. Germline CDR1 is MDHEN and CDR2 is SYDVKM. Here the CDR3 DNA reads TGTGCCAGCAGGCCCACAGGGGTGGACACTGAAGCTTTCTTT. Translation gives CASRPTGVDTEAFF.

The chain has TRBV5-6 and TRBJ2-7, with D perhaps matching TRBD2 (5 bases). The CDR3 runs 13 residues. The V gene lost 2 bases and the J gene lost 6 bases, with 12 bases spanning the gap. CDR1 and CDR2 (germline): SGHDT, YYEEEE. The CDR3 region has the DNA TGTGCCAGCAGCTTCTTCGGGGTTTCCGAGCAGTACTTC. It is translated as CASSFFGVSEQYF. The full variable domain, rest sourced from reference TRBV5-6 and TRBJ2-7, is DAGVTQSPTHLIKTRGQQVTLRCSPKSGHDTVSWYQQALGQGPQFIFQYYEEEERQRGNFPDRFSGHQFPNYSSELNVNALLLGDSALYLCASSFFGVSEQYFGPGTRLTVT.

This chain uses TRBV2 with TRBJ1-2, with a possible D match to TRBD1 (6 bases). The CDR3 sequence is 13 residues long. Between the trimmed V and J ends, which lost 11 bases and 5 bases, there was a span of 18 bases. Germline lookup yields CDR1 SNHLY and CDR2 FYNNEI. In DNA form, the CDR3 reads TGTGCCTTCCGAGTTACAGGGCGATATGGCTACACCTTC. Its translation: CAFRVTGRYGYTF.

The rearrangement uses TRBV29-1 and TRBJ1-6, with TRBD1 matching over 7 bases. V lost 6 bases, J lost 6 bases, and 5 bases stayed unmatched. The germline V gene encodes CDR1 SQVTM and CDR2 ANQGSEA. The CDR3 loop spans 13 amino acids. The CDR3 DNA reads as TGCAGCGTGGCCAGGGGGAGTAATTCACCCCTCCACTTT. It is translated as CSVARGSNSPLHF.

This chain joins TRBV24-1 and TRBJ2-5; 7 positions match TRBD2. Germline values: CDR1 KGHDR, CDR2 SFDVKD. The CDR3 consists of 13 residues. After removal of 4 bases from V and 5 bases from J, the junction contained 3 bases not matched to a gene. The CDR3 nucleotides are TGTGCCACCAGTGAATTTAGCGGGGAGACCCAGTACTTC. Translating gives CATSEFSGETQYF.

This clone has a handful of counts. The chain is built from TRBV10-1 and TRBJ2-3, with D unresolved. This CDR3 has 13 residues. CDR1 and CDR2 from the germline V gene are WNHNN and SYGVQD (reference sequence). The V gene lost 3 bases and the J gene lost 0 bases, with 4 bases spanning the gap. The CDR3 is CASSDPSTDTQYF. As DNA, the CDR3 is TGCGCCAGCAGTGACCCTAGCACAGATACGCAGTATTTT.

As DNA, the CDR3 is TGTGCCAGCAGTACCGGGACAGGGGCCTACGAGCAGTACTTC. Its protein is CASSTGTGAYEQYF. This chain links TRBV6-5 with TRBJ2-7; 10 nucleotides match TRBD1. Germline CDR1 MNHEY, CDR2 SVGAGI. V shed 5 bases and J 2 bases; nucleotides not matched to a gene: 3. The length of the CDR3 is 14 residues.

Only one count was recorded for this clone. The CDR3 sequence: CASSFFHRGVNQPQHF. CDR3 DNA: TGTGCCAGCAGTTTCTTCCACAGGGGCGTCAATCAGCCCCAGCATTTT. The rearrangement joins TRBV28 to TRBJ1-5; TRBD1 agrees at 7 bases. CDR3 length equals 16 residues. The germline V gene has CDR1 MDHEN and CDR2 SYDVKM. Trimming at V came to 3 bases and at J to 3 bases, leaving 8 bases not matched to a gene.

V gene TRBV4-1 combines with J gene TRBJ2-1; 11 bases are a match to TRBD2. The CDR3 runs to 17 residues. In germline, CDR1 is MGHRA, CDR2 YSYEKL. The trim removed 0 bases at V and 4 bases at J, leaving 5 bases unmatched. The CDR3 DNA follows: TGCGCCAGCAGCCAAGAAGGGCTAGCGGGAGGTTACAATGAGCAGTTCTTC. Its protein is CASSQEGLAGGYNEQFF.

The V gene is TRBV3-1 (or the pseudogene TRBV3-2), the J gene TRBJ1-6, with a weak D call TRBD1 (5 bases). The CDR3 length is 18 residues. The germline V gene encodes CDR1 LGHDT and CDR2 YNNKEL (reference sequence). The germline V and J ends were trimmed by 0 bases and 0 bases, with 12 bases remaining between them. The CDR3 loop is CASSQDGAAGSYNSPLHF. DNA for the CDR3: TGTGCCAGCAGCCAAGATGGGGCTGCCGGCTCCTATAATTCACCCCTCCACTTT.